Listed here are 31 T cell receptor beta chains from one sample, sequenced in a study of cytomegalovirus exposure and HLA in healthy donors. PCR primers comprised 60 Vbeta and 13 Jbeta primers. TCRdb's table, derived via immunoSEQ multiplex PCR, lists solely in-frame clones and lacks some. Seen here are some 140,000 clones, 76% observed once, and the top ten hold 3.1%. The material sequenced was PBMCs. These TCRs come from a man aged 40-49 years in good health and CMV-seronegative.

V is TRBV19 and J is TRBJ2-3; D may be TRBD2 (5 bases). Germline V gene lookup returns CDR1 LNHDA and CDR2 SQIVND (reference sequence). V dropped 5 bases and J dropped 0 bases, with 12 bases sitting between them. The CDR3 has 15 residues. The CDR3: CASSPGDSSTDTQYF. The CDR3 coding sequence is TGTGCCAGTAGTCCCGGGGATTCGAGCACAGATACGCAGTATTTT. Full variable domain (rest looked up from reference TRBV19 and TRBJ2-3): DGGITQSPKYLFRKEGQNVTLSCEQNLNHDAMYWYRQDPGQGLRLIYYSQIVNDFQKGDIAEGYSVSREKKESFPLTVTSAQKNPTAFYLCASSPGDSSTDTQYFGPGTRLTVL.

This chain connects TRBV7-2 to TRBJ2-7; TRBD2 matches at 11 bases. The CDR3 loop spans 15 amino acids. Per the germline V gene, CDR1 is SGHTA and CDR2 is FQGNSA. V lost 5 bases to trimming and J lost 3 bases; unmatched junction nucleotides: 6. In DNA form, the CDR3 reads TGTGCCAGCAGCGAAACCGGGACTAGCGGCTACGAGCAGTACTTC. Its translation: CASSETGTSGYEQYF. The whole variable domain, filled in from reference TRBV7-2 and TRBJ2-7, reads GAGVSQSPSNKVTEKGKDVELRCDPISGHTALYWYRQSLGQGLEFLIYFQGNSAPDKSGLPSDRFSAERTGGSVSTLTIQRTQQEDSAVYLCASSETGTSGYEQYFGPGTRLTVT.

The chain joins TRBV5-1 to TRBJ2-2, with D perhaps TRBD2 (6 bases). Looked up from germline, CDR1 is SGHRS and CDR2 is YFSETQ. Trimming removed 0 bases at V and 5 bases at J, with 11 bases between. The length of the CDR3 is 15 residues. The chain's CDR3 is CASSLGQEGTGELFF. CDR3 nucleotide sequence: TGCGCCAGCAGCTTGGGGCAGGAGGGGACCGGGGAGCTGTTTTTT.

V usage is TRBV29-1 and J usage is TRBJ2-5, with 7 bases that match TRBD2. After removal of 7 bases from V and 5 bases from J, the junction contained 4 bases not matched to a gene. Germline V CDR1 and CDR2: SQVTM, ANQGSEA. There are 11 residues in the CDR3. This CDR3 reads CSAGRMETQYF. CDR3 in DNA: TGCAGCGCCGGGAGGATGGAGACCCAGTACTTC.

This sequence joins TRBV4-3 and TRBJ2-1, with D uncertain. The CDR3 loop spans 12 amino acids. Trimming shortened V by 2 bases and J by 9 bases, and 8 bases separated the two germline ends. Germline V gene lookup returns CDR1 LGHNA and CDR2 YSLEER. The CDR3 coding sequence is TGCGCCAGCAGCCAACCAAGAGGTGAGCAGTTCTTC. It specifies CASSQPRGEQFF.

CDR3 residues: CATSAGDRVSYNEQFF. CDR3 nucleotides: TGTGCCACCAGCGCGGGCGACAGGGTCTCCTACAATGAGCAGTTCTTC. The chain uses TRBV15 and TRBJ2-1; 7 nucleotides line up with TRBD1. The CDR3 runs 16 residues. The junction had 7 bases not matched to a gene; V was cut back by 5 bases and J by 0 bases. Looked up from germline, CDR1 is LNHNV and CDR2 is YYDKDF (reference sequence).

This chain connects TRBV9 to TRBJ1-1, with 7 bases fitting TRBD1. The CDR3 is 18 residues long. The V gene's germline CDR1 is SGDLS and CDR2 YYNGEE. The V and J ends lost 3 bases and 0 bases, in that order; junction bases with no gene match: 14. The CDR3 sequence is CASSDSRQGGSLNTEAFF. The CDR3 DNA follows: TGTGCCAGCAGCGACAGCCGACAGGGAGGTTCCCTGAACACTGAAGCTTTCTTT.

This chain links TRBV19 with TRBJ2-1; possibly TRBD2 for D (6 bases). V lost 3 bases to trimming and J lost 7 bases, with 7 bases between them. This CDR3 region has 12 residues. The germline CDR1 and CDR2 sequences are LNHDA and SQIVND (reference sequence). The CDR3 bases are TGTGCCAGTAGTATTGGAGGGAATGAGCAGTTCTTC. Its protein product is CASSIGGNEQFF.

CDR3: CASSFRGGNTEAFF. CDR3 DNA: TGTGCCAGCAGTTTTCGGGGTGGGAACACTGAAGCTTTCTTT. The V call is TRBV27, the J call TRBJ1-1; D is unclear. CDR3 length: 14 amino acids. CDR1 is MNHEY, CDR2 SMNVEV, per germline (reference sequence). The V gene lost 3 bases and the J gene lost 1 base, with 9 bases spanning the gap.

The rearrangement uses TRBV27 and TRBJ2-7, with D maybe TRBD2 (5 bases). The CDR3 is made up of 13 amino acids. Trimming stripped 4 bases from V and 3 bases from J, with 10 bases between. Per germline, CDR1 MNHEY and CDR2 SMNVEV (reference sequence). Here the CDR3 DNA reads TGTGCCAGCAGTTGGGAGATAAGCTACGAGCAGTACTTC. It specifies CASSWEISYEQYF.

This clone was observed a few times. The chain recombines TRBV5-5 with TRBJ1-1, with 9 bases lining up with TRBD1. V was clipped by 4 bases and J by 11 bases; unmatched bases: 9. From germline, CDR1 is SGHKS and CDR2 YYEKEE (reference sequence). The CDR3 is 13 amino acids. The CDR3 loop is CASSVRDRVSAFF. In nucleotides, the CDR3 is TGTGCCAGCAGCGTCCGGGACAGGGTGTCGGCTTTCTTT.

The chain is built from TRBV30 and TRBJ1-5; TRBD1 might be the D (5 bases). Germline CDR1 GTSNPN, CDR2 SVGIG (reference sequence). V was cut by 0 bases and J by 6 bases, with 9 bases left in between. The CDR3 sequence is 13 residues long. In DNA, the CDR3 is TGTGCCTGGAGTGTACGGGGGGTTCAGCCCCAGCATTTT. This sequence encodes CAWSVRGVQPQHF.

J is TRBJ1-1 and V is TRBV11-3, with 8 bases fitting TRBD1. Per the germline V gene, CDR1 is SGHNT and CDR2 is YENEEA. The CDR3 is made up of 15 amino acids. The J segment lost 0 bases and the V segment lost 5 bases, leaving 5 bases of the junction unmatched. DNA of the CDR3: TGTGCCAGCAGCGCAGGACAGGGACTGAACACTGAAGCTTTCTTT. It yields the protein CASSAGQGLNTEAFF.

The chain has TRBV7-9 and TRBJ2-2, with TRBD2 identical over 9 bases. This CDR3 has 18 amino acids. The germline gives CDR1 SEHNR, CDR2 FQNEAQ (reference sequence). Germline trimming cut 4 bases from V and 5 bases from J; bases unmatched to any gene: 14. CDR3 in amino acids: CASSSHTSAGGWTGELFF. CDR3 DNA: TGTGCCAGCAGCTCACACACCTCAGCGGGGGGATGGACCGGGGAGCTGTTTTTT.

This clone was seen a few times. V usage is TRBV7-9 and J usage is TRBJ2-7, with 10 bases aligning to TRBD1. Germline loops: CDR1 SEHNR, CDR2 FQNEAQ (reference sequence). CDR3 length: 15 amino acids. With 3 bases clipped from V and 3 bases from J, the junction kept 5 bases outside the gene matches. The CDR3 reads CASSFGGQGNYEQYF. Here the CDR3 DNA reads TGTGCCAGCAGCTTTGGGGGACAGGGGAACTACGAGCAGTACTTC. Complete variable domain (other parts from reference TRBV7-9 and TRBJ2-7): DTGVSQNPRHKITKRGQNVTFRCDPISEHNRLYWYRQTLGQGPEFLTYFQNEAQLEKSRLLSDRFSAERPKGSFSTLEIQRTEQGDSAMYLCASSFGGQGNYEQYFGPGTRLTVT.

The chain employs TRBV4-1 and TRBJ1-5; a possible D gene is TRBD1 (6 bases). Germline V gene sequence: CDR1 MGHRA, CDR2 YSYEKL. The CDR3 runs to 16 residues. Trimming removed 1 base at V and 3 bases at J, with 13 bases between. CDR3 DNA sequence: TGCGCCAGCAGCCAAGGGTACGACAGGAACAATCAGCCCCAGCATTTT. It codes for CASSQGYDRNNQPQHF.

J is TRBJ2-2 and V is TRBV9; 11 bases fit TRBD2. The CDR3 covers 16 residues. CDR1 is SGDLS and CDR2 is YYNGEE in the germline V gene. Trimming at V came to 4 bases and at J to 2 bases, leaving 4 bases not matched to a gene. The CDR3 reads CASSIGTSGNTGELFF. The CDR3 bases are TGTGCCAGCAGCATCGGGACTAGCGGAAACACCGGGGAGCTGTTTTTT.

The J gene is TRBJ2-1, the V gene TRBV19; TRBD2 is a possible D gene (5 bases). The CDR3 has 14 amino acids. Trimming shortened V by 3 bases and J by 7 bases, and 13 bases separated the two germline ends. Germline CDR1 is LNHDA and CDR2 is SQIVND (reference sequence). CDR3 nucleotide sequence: TGTGCCAGTAGTATTAGGACTGCTTATAATGAGCAGTTCTTC. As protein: CASSIRTAYNEQFF.

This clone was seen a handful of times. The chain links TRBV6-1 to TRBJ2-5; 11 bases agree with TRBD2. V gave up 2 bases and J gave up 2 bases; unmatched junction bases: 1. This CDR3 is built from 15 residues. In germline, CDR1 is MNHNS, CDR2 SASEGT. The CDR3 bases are TGTGCCAGCAGTGAACCTAGCGGGGGGCAAGAGACCCAGTACTTC. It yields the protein CASSEPSGGQETQYF.

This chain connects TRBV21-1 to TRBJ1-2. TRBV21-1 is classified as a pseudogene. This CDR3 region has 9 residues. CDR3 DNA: TGTGCCTGTAAGAGTCGCTACACCTTC. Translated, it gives CACKSRYTF.

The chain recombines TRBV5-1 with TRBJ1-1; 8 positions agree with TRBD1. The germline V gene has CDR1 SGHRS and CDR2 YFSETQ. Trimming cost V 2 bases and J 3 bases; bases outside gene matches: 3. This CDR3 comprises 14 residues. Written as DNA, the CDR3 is TGCGCCAGCAGCTTTACAGGGGGAGACACTGAAGCTTTCTTT. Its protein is CASSFTGGDTEAFF. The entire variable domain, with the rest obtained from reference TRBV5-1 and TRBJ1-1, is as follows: KAGVTQTPRYLIKTRGQQVTLSCSPISGHRSVSWYQQTPGQGLQFLFEYFSETQRNKGNFPGRFSGRQFSNSRSEMNVSTLELGDSALYLCASSFTGGDTEAFFGQGTRLTVV.

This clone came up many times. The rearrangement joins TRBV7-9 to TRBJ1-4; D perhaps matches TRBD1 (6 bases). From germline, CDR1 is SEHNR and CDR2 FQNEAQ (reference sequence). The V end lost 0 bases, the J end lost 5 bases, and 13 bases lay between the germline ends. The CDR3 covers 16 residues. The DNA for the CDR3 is TGTGCCAGCAGCTTAGCCAGCCAGGGGATCAATGAAAAACTGTTTTTT. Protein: CASSLASQGINEKLFF. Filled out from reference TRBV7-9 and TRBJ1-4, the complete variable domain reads DTGVSQNPRHKITKRGQNVTFRCDPISEHNRLYWYRQTLGQGPEFLTYFQNEAQLEKSRLLSDRFSAERPKGSFSTLEIQRTEQGDSAMYLCASSLASQGINEKLFFGSGTQLSVL.

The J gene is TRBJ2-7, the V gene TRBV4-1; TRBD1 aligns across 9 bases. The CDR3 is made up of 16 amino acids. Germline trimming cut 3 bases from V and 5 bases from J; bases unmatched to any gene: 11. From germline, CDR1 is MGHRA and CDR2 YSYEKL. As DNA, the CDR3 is TGCGCCAGCAGCCAGCTCCCGAGGGACAGGGACCACGAGCAGTACTTC. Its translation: CASSQLPRDRDHEQYF.

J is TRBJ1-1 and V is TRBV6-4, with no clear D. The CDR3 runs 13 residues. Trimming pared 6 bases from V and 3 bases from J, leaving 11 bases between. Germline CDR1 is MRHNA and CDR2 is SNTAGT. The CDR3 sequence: CASSLRFDTEAFF. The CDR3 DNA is TGTGCCAGCAGCCTCCGTTTCGACACTGAAGCTTTCTTT.

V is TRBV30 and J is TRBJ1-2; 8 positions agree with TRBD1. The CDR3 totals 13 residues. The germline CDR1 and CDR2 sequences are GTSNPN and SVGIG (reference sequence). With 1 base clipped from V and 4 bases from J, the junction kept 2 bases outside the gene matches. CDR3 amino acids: CAWSDRGAYGYTF. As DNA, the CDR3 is TGTGCCTGGAGTGACAGGGGGGCCTATGGCTACACCTTC.

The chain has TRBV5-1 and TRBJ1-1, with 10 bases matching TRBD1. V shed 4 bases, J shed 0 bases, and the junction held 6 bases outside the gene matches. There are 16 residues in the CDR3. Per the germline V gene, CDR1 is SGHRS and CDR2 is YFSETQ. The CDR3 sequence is CASSRRQGALNTEAFF. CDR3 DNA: TGCGCCAGCAGCCGTAGACAGGGGGCTCTGAACACTGAAGCTTTCTTT.

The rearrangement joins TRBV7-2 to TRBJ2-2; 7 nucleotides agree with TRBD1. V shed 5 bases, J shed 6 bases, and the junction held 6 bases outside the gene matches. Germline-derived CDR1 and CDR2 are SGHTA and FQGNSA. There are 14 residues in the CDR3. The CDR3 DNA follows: TGTGCCAGCAGCAGGGGACAGTCGGCCGGGGAGCTGTTTTTT. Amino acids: CASSRGQSAGELFF.

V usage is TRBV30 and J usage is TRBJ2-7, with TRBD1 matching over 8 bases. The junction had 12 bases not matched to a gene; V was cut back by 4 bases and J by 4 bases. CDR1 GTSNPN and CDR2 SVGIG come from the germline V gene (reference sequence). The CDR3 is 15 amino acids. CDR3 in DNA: TGTGCCTGGACCACGCCCGGCAGGGGGCGGTACGAGCAGTACTTC. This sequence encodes CAWTTPGRGRYEQYF. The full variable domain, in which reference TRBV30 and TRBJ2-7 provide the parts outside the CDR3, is SQTIHQWPATLVQPVGSPLSLECTVEGTSNPNLYWYRQAAGRGLQLLFYSVGIGQISSEVPQNLSASRPQDRQFILSSKKLLLSDSGFYLCAWTTPGRGRYEQYFGPGTRLTVT.

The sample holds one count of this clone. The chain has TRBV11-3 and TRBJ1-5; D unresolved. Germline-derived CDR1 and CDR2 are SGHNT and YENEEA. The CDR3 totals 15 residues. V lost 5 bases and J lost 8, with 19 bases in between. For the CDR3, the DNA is TGTGCCAGCAGCCCCAGCCAAGGGCTCGGGAAGCCCCAGCATTTT. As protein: CASSPSQGLGKPQHF. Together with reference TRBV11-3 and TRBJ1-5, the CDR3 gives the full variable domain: EAGVVQSPRYKIIEKKQPVAFWCNPISGHNTLYWYLQNLGQGPELLIRYENEEAVDDSQLPKDRFSAERLKGVDSTLKIQPAELGDSAVYLCASSPSQGLGKPQHFGDGTRLSIL.

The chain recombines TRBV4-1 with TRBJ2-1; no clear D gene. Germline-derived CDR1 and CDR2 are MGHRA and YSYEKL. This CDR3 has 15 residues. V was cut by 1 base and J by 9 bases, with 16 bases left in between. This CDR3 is CASSQVPNTRGEQFF. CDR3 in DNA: TGCGCCAGCAGCCAAGTTCCGAACACCAGAGGTGAGCAGTTCTTC.

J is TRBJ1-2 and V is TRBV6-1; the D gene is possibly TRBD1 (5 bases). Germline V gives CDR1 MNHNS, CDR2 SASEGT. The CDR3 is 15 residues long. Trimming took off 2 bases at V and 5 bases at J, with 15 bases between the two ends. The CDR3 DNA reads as TGTGCCAGCAGTGAATTCCCGCAGGGTGGATATGGCTACACCTTC. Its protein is CASSEFPQGGYGYTF.